This is a list of T cell receptor beta chains from one sample in a study of breast tumors, draining lymph nodes, adjacent tissues. One entry per CDR3 protein results from TCRdb running MiXCR on the multiplex PCR reads. The sample holds fewer than 200,000 distinct CDR3 sequences, 33% seen once. Sequencing was carried out using axillary lymph node tissue. The source of these receptors is a female donor with breast cancer. Some clones in this sample may be carry-over from other donors' samples. The CDR3 runs from the conserved cysteine through the conserved F or W. The D gene is left open where the match is weak. The size field is filled for only some rows; it gives once, few, many or a size class.

abundance	j_gene	d_gene	v_gene	len	CDR3aa	CDR3nt
.	TRBJ2-7	.	TRBV12-3/TRBV12-4	15	CASSEALGGVYGQYF	TGTGCCAGTAGTGAAGCGCTGGGGGGAGTCTACGGGCAGTACTTC
.	TRBJ1-6	.	TRBV20-1	12	CSASSSDSPRHF	TGCAGTGCTAGCTCCTCAGATTCACCCCGCCATTTT
many	TRBJ2-7	.	TRBV14	14	CASSQVHGTFEQYF	TGTGCCAGCAGCCAAGTCCATGGCACCTTCGAGCAGTACTTC
many	TRBJ1-2	.	TRBV13	15	CASSTLGTGDYGYTF	TGTGCCAGCTCCACGCTAGGGACGGGGGACTATGGCTACACCTTC
.	TRBJ1-6	.	TRBV7-9	13	CASSLGPPSDLHF	TGTGCCAGCAGCTTAGGGCCTCCTTCGGACCTCCACTTT
.	TRBJ1-2	.	TRBV7-9	16	CASSLAARTEGYGYTF	TGTGCCAGCAGCTTAGCGGCCCGGACAGAAGGCTATGGCTACACCTTC
many	TRBJ2-7	TRBD1	TRBV6-1	16	CASSASSGTGYYEQYF	TGTGCCAGCAGCGCCTCTTCCGGGACAGGGTACTACGAGCAGTACTTC
many	TRBJ2-1	TRBD1	TRBV4-3	17	CASSPALGTAWYNEQFF	TGCGCCAGCAGCCCCGCACTGGGGACAGCATGGTACAATGAGCAGTTCTTC
many	TRBJ2-7	.	TRBV4-2	14	CASSQEGTFHEQYF	TGTGCCAGCAGCCAAGAAGGGACCTTCCACGAGCAGTACTTC
many	TRBJ1-5	TRBD1	TRBV6-2/TRBV6-3	15	CASRRTGEGNQPQHF	TGTGCCAGCAGAAGGACAGGGGAGGGCAATCAGCCCCAGCATTTT
.	TRBJ2-7	.	TRBV7-2	15	CASSFYRDPNYEQYF	TGTGCCAGCAGCTTTTACAGGGATCCTAACTACGAGCAGTACTTC
.	TRBJ1-1	.	TRBV12-5	8	CATLEAFF	TGTGCTACCCTTGAAGCTTTCTTT
many	TRBJ1-4	.	TRBV10-2	11	CATRVAEKLFF	TGCGCCACCCGGGTGGCTGAAAAACTGTTTTTT
many	TRBJ2-1	.	TRBV24-1	16	CATSVLKSPSYNEQFF	TGTGCCACCAGTGTCCTTAAGAGTCCCTCCTACAATGAGCAGTTCTTC
many	TRBJ1-4	.	TRBV19	16	CASSIRRGATNEKLFF	TGTGCCAGTAGTATCCGAAGGGGCGCAACTAATGAAAAACTGTTTTTT
.	TRBJ2-2	.	TRBV7-2	15	CASSFRRVDTGELLF	TGTGCTAGCAGCTTTAGGAGGGTCGACACCGGGGAGCTGCTTTTT
.	TRBJ1-5	.	TRBV7-2	15	CASSLSLGGHQPQHF	TGTGCCAGCAGCTTAAGTCTGGGAGGACATCAGCCCCAGCATTTT
many	TRBJ2-2	.	TRBV7-2	15	CASSSLEGATGELFF	TGTGCCAGCAGCTCCCTGGAGGGGGCCACCGGGGAGCTGTTTTTT
.	TRBJ2-1	TRBD2	TRBV27	17	CASSRRTSGSSYNEQFF	TGTGCCAGCAGTAGAAGGACTAGCGGGAGCTCCTACAATGAGCAGTTCTTC
many	TRBJ2-7	.	TRBV7-6	13	CASSPGQPYEQYF	TGTGCCAGCAGCCCAGGACAGCCCTACGAGCAGTACTTC
many	TRBJ2-7	.	TRBV5-1	15	CASSSIGGAAYEQYF	TGCGCCAGCAGCTCCATCGGGGGCGCGGCCTACGAGCAGTACTTC
few	TRBJ1-1	.	TRBV6-2/TRBV6-3	13	CASLGGTDTEAFF	TGTGCCAGTCTAGGCGGGACGGACACTGAAGCTTTCTTT
once	TRBJ1-4	.	TRBV20-1	12	CGCREADEKLFF	TGCGGCTGCCGTGAGGCGGATGAAAAACTGTTTTTT
few	TRBJ1-2	.	TRBV6-2/TRBV6-3	17	CASSWVWTRASYSGYTF	TGTGCCAGCAGTTGGGTTTGGACACGAGCGAGTTACTCGGGCTACACCTTC
many	TRBJ1-2	.	TRBV28	11	CASSFSIGYTF	TGTGCCAGCAGTTTCTCTATTGGCTACACCTTC
few	TRBJ1-1	.	TRBV6-5	12	CASSYPGSEAFF	TGTGCCAGCAGTTATCCCGGGTCTGAAGCTTTCTTT
.	TRBJ1-2	TRBD1	TRBV20-1	13	CSARALTGEGYTF	TGCAGTGCTAGAGCCCTGACAGGGGAAGGCTACACCTTC
many	TRBJ2-7	.	TRBV27	15	CASSLISGSSYEQYF	TGTGCCAGCAGTTTAATCTCAGGGAGCTCCTACGAGCAGTACTTC
many	TRBJ2-6	.	TRBV30	13	CAWDPWGANVLTF	TGTGCCTGGGACCCTTGGGGGGCCAACGTCCTGACTTTC
many	TRBJ2-1	.	TRBV4-1	14	CASSQSRTDGLEFF	TGCGCCAGCAGCCAAAGCCGGACAGACGGTCTGGAGTTCTTC
.	TRBJ1-6	.	TRBV5-1	15	CASSFEGRDSPPLHF	TGCGCCAGCAGCTTCGAGGGGCGGGATTCCCCACCCCTCCACTTT
many	TRBJ2-5	TRBD2	TRBV5-6	17	CASSLGLAGNKQETQYF	TGTGCCAGCAGCCTCGGACTAGCGGGGAATAAACAAGAGACCCAGTACTTC
many	TRBJ2-3	TRBD2	TRBV6-6	14	CASSYTSGTDTQYF	TGTGCCAGCAGTTACACTAGCGGCACAGATACGCAGTATTTT